A single sample gave rise to the 18 T cell receptor beta chains below, sequenced in a study of OX40 agonist ivuxolimab in advanced cancers. Produced via immunoSEQ multiplex PCR; TCRdb's table is partial and in-frame only. This table has 35,000 to 45,000 clones, more than 75% appearing once. The material was CD4+ or CD8+ T cells sorted from blood, obtained in a trial of the OX40 agonist ivuxolimab. The receptors here all came from an adult with an advanced solid tumor such as melanoma, head and neck, liver or kidney cancer.

The chain couples TRBV7-9 to TRBJ1-1; D is unclear. CDR3 size: 11 residues. Trimming pared 10 bases from V and 7 bases from J, leaving 13 bases between. Germline V gene data show CDR1 as SEHNR and CDR2 as FQNEAQ (reference sequence). In DNA form, the CDR3 reads TGTGCCACGAGTGGGGTCGATGAAGCTTTCTTT. It encodes CATSGVDEAFF.

This clone counts as large. V usage is TRBV9 and J usage is TRBJ1-5; D ambiguous. The germline V and J ends were trimmed by 2 bases and 3 bases, with 6 bases remaining between them. The CDR3 runs to 13 residues. Per the germline V gene, CDR1 is SGDLS and CDR2 is YYNGEE. CDR3 coding DNA: TGTGCCAGCAGCGTCAGAGACAATCAGCCCCAGCATTTT. Translated, it gives CASSVRDNQPQHF.

This clone was seen only a few times. This chain joins TRBV4-3 and TRBJ1-2, with 7 bases lining up with TRBD1. The trim removed 0 bases at V and 7 bases at J, leaving 8 bases unmatched. Germline V lookup: CDR1 LGHNA, CDR2 YSLEER. The CDR3 extends over 15 amino acids. This chain's CDR3 is CASSQDEGAMLGYTF. The CDR3, as DNA: TGCGCCAGCAGCCAAGATGAGGGGGCGATGCTTGGCTACACCTTC.

The chain links TRBV28 to TRBJ2-7, with D possibly matching TRBD2 (5 bases). CDR1 is MDHEN and CDR2 is SYDVKM in the germline V gene. V gave up 11 bases and J gave up 3 bases, with 17 bases separating them. The CDR3 length is 13 residues. The CDR3 nucleotides read TGTGCCGGAGCACGGGGTCTTTTCTACGAGCAGTACTTC. Translation gives CAGARGLFYEQYF.

This chain joins TRBV2 and TRBJ2-2; no clear D gene. This CDR3 contains 14 residues. V was shortened by 8 bases and J by 4 bases, with 14 bases between the two germline ends. The germline CDR1 and CDR2 sequences are SNHLY and FYNNEI. The chain's CDR3 is CASCQPPGTGELFF. The CDR3 DNA sequence: TGTGCCAGCTGCCAGCCGCCGGGCACCGGGGAGCTGTTTTTT.

This clone rates as medium-sized. Other DNA sequences within the sample encode an identical CDR3. The chain has TRBV6-1 and TRBJ2-7, with D unclear. Deletions cut 7 bases from V and 2 bases from J, with 3 bases between. Germline values: CDR1 MNHNS, CDR2 SASEGT. This CDR3 is 10 amino acids long. The CDR3 spells CASNAYEQYF. The CDR3 DNA follows: TGTGCCAGCAACGCCTACGAGCAGTACTTC.

V is TRBV27 and J is TRBJ2-7; 11 bases map to TRBD2. Germline loops: CDR1 MNHEY, CDR2 SMNVEV (reference sequence). The CDR3 loop spans 14 amino acids. V lost 3 bases, J lost 6 bases, and 4 bases stayed unmatched. This CDR3 reads CASSFHSGRAEQYF. The CDR3 DNA reads TGTGCCAGCAGTTTTCATAGCGGGAGGGCCGAGCAGTACTTC.

This clone came up once. This chain joins TRBV19 and TRBJ2-5; D may correspond to TRBD1 or TRBD2 (5 bases each). The germline CDR1 and CDR2 sequences are LNHDA and SQIVND (reference sequence). The ends were cut back, 5 bases at V and 5 bases at J, with 12 bases in the middle. The CDR3 contains 13 residues. The chain's CDR3 is CASSPGWGETQYF. CDR3 sequence (DNA): TGTGCCAGTAGTCCCGGGTGGGGGGAGACCCAGTACTTC.

The chain couples TRBV13 to TRBJ1-2, with 9 bases aligning to TRBD1. J was trimmed by 2 bases and V by 5 bases; bases with no gene match: 3. Germline V CDR1 and CDR2: PRHDT, FYEKMQ (reference sequence). The CDR3 has 14 amino acids. CDR3 in amino acids: CASSAGQGNYGYTF. The CDR3 DNA follows: TGTGCCAGCAGCGCGGGACAGGGCAACTATGGCTACACCTTC.

V usage is TRBV7-8 and J usage is TRBJ2-3; D call uncertain. The CDR3 has 13 amino acids. The V end was cut by 2 bases, the J end by 0 bases, with 3 bases between. Germline CDR1 and CDR2: SGHVS and FQNEAQ. The CDR3 DNA sequence: TGTGCCAGCAGCTTATCAAGCACAGATACGCAGTATTTT. Encoded protein: CASSLSSTDTQYF.

The J gene is TRBJ2-1, the V gene TRBV21-1; the table assigns TRBD2, which was not confirmed against the DNA. TRBV21-1 constitutes a pseudogene. The CDR3 has 17 residues. The CDR3 protein is CASSKEAGLVTYNEQFF. The CDR3 nucleotides are TGTGCCAGCAGCAAAGAAGCGGGCCTCGTTACCTACAATGAGCAGTTCTTC.

V gene TRBV10-3 combines with J gene TRBJ1-5; no reliable D call. The germline V gene has CDR1 ENHRY and CDR2 SYGVKD. Trimming took 0 bases from V and 7 from J, leaving 4 bases between them. The CDR3 totals 12 residues. CDR3 region: CAISESGQPQHF. The DNA of the CDR3 is TGTGCCATCAGTGAGTCTGGACAGCCCCAGCATTTT.

The chain joins TRBV6-1 to TRBJ1-1; no definite D call. CDR3 length equals 12 residues. Germline lookup yields CDR1 MNHNS and CDR2 SASEGT. V was shortened by 3 bases and J by 7 bases, with 9 bases between the two germline ends. CDR3 amino acids: CASSEAGFEAFF. CDR3 bases: TGTGCCAGCAGTGAGGCGGGTTTTGAAGCTTTCTTT.

This sequence joins TRBV7-9 and TRBJ2-7; either TRBD1 or TRBD2 may supply D (5 bases each). Germline V lookup: CDR1 SEHNR, CDR2 FQNEAQ (reference sequence). This CDR3 has 15 residues. V gave up 5 bases and J gave up 6 bases, with 20 bases separating them. The CDR3 DNA sequence: TGTGCCAGCAGCCCAGCGGCTCAGGGAAAGGGCGAGCAGTACTTC. Protein sequence: CASSPAAQGKGEQYF.

The rearrangement links TRBV2 to TRBJ2-1; 11 nucleotides align to TRBD2. The CDR3 extends over 14 amino acids. Germline V lookup: CDR1 SNHLY, CDR2 FYNNEI. The V gene end was trimmed by 10 bases and the J gene end by 5 bases; junction bases not matched to a gene: 7. The CDR3 sequence: CATSGLADNNEQFF. In DNA form, the CDR3 reads TGTGCCACGTCGGGACTAGCGGACAACAATGAGCAGTTCTTC.

This sequence joins TRBV6-5 and TRBJ2-2; D is unclear. The V end lost 2 bases, the J end lost 7 bases, and 14 bases lay between the germline ends. Germline loops: CDR1 MNHEY, CDR2 SVGAGI. CDR3 size: 15 residues. The CDR3 here is CASSYGQPSNGELFF. In nucleotides, the CDR3 is TGTGCCAGCAGTTACGGGCAGCCAAGCAACGGGGAGCTGTTTTTT.

The chain links TRBV4-2 to TRBJ2-3; no clear D. CDR1 and CDR2 (germline): LGHNA, YNFKEQ. V gave up 1 base and J gave up 4 bases, with 9 bases separating them. The CDR3 is 14 amino acids. CDR3 bases: TGTGCCAGCAGCCAAGGGGCCGGCCCAGATACGCAGTATTTT. Protein product: CASSQGAGPDTQYF.

V usage is TRBV7-9 and J usage is TRBJ2-7; 13 bases are a match to TRBD2. Germline values: CDR1 SEHNR, CDR2 FQNEAQ (reference sequence). With V trimmed by 5 bases and J by 3 bases, 4 bases remained unmatched. This CDR3 region has 15 residues. The CDR3 loop is CASSSGTSGIYEQYF. As DNA, the CDR3 is TGTGCCAGCAGCAGCGGGACTAGCGGGATCTACGAGCAGTACTTC.